The TCR beta chain under discussion was sequenced for a study of blood T cell repertoires in COVID-19. Study overall: Collection of acute and convalescent COVID-19 samples took place in the United States, Italy and Spain. T cells, B-cell-depleted T cells, or PBMCs provided the cDNA or gDNA that served as material.

Sequencing was performed with immunoSEQ multiplex PCR; in TCRdb, only in-frame clones are kept and a portion is missing. The repertoire holds some 190,000 clones, with 75% to 90% as singletons. The length of the CDR3 is 14 residues. Germline V gene sequence: CDR1 SGHRS, CDR2 YFSETQ. J lost 6 bases, V lost 6 bases, and 6 bases had no gene match. Sequencing was carried out using peripheral blood. V usage is TRBV5-1 and J usage is TRBJ2-2; 9 bases fit TRBD2. The source of this sequence is an older woman with acute or convalescent COVID-19. In nucleotides, the CDR3 is TGCGCCAGCAAGGTTAGCGGGAGTCCCGGGGAGCTGTTTTTT. Its translation is CASKVSGSPGELFF.